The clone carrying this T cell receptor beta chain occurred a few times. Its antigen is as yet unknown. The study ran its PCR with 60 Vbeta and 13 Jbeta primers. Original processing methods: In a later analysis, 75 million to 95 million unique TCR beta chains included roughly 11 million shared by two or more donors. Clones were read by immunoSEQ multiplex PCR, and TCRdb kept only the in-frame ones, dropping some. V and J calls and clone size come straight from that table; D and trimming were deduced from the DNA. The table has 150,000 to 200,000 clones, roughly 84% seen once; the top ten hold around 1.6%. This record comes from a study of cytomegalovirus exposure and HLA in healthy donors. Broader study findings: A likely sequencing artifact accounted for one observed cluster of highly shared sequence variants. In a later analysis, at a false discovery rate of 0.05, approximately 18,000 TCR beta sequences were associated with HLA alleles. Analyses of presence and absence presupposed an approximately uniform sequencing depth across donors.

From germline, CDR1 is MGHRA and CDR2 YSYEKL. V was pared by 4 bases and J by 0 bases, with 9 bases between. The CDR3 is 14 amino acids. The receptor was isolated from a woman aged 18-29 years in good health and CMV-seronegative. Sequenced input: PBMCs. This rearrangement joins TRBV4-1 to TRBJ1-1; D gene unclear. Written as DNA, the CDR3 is TGCGCCAGCAGCCGGGCCACGGTGAACACTGAAGCTTTCTTT. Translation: CASSRATVNTEAFF.